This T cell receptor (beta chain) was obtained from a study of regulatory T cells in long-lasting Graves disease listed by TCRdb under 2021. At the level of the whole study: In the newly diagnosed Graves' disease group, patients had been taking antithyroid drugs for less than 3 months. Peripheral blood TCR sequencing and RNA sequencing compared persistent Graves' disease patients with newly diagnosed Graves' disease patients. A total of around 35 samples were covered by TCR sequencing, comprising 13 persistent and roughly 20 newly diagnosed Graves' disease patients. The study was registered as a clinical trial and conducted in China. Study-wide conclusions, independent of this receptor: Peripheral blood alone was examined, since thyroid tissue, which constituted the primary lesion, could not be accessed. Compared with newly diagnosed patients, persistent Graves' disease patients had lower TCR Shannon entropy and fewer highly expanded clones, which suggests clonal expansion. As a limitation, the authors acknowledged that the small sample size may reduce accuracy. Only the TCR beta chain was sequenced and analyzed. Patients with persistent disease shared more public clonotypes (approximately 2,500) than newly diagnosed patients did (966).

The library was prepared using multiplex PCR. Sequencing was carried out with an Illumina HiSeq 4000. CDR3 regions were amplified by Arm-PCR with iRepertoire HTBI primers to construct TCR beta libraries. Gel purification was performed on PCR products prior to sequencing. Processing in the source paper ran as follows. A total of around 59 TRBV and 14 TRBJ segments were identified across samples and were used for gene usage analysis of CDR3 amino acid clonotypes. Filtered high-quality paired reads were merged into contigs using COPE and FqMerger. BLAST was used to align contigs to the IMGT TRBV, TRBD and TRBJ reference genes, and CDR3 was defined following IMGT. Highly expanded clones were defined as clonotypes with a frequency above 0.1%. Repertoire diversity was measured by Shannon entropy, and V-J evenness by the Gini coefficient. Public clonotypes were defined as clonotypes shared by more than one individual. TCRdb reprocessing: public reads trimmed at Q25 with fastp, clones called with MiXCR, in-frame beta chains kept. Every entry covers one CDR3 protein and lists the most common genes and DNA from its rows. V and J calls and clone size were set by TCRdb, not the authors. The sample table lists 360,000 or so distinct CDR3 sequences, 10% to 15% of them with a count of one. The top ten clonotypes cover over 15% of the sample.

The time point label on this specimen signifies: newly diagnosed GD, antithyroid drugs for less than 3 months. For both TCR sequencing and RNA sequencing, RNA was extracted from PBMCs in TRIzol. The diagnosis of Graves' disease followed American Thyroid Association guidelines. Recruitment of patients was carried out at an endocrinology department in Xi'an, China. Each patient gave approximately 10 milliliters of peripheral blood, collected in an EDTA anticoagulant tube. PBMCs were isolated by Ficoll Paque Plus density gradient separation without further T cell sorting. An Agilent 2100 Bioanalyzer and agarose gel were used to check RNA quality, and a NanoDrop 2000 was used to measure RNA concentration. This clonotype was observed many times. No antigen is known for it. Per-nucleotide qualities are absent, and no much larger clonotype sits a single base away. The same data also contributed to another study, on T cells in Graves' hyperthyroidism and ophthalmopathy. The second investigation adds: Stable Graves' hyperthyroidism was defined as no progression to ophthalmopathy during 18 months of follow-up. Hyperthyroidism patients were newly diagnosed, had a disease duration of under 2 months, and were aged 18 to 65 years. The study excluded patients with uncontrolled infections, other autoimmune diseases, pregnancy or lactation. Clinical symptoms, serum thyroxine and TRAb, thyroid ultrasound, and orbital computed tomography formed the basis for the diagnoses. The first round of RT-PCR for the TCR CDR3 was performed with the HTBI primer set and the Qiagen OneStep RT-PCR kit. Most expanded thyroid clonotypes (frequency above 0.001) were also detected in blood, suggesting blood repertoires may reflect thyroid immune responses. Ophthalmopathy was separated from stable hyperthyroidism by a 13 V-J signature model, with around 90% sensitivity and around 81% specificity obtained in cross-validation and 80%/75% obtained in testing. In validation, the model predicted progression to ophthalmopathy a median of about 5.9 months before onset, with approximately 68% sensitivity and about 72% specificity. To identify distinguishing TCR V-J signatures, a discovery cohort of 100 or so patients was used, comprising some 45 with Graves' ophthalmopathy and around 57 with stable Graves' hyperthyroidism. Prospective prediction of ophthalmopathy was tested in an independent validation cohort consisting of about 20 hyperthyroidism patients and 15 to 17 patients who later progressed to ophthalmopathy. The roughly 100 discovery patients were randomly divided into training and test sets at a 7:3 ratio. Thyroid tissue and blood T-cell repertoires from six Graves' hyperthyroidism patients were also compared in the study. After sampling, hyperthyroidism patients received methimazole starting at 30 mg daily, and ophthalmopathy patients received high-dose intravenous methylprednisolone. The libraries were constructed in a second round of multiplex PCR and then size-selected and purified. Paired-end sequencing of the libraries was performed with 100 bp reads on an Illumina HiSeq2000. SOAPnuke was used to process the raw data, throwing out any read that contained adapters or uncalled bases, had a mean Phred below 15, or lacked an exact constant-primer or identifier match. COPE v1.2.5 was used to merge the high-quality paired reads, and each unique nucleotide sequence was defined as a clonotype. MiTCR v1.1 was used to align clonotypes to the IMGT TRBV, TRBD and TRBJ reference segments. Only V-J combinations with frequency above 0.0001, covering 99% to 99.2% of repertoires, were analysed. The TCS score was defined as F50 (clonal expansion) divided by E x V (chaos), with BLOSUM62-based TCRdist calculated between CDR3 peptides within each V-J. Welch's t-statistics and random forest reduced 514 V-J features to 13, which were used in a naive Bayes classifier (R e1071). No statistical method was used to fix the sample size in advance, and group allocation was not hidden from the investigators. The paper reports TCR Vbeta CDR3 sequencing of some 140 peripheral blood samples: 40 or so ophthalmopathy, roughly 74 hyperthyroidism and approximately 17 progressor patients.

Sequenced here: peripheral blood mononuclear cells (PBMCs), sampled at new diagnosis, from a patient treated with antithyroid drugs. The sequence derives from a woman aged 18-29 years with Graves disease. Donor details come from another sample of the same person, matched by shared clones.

The base sequence is TGTGCCAGCAGCGTGACATCCCTACAGGGGCGCTATGGCTACACCTTC. It translates as CASSVTSLQGRYGYTF. The chain is made from TRBV7-9 and TRBJ1-2, and TRBD1 aligns with 7 junction nucleotides. The germline V and J ends show losses of 5 bases and 4 bases respectively, and no gene match explains 13 bases of the junction. The cysteine opens and the phenylalanine closes a CDR3 of 16 amino acids. The CDR3 DNA has 48 bases and is translated from base 1. From the germline V gene (reference sequence), CDR1 is SEHNR and CDR2 is FQNEAQ.